Listed here are 6 T cell receptor beta chains from one sample, sequenced in a study of T-cell memory formation after mild COVID-19. From the 5' RACE reads, TCRdb called clonotypes with MiXCR, one entry per CDR3 protein. Counted here are roughly 170,000 distinct CDR3 sequences, 20% to 25% occurring once; the ten biggest clones make up roughly 23%. The sequenced sample consisted of PBMCs or a T cell subset sorted from them (not recorded which). These receptors originate from an adult woman who had mild COVID-19 (a few samples of this study predate the infection). Cell type and time point are not known.

This chain links TRBV5-4 with TRBJ2-7; D may be TRBD1 (6 bases). Germline V lookup: CDR1 SGHNT, CDR2 YYREEE (reference sequence). The CDR3 spans 13 residues. Trimming removed 3 bases at V and 3 bases at J, with 10 bases between. DNA for the CDR3: TGTGCCAGCAGCTCGGGGACACACTACGAGCAGTACTTC. It specifies CASSSGTHYEQYF.

CDR3 nucleotides: TGTGCCAGCAATACAATTTTGGGGCCTTCAGATACGCAGTATTTT. Protein product: CASNTILGPSDTQYF. The rearrangement uses TRBV11-2 and TRBJ2-3; D possibly corresponds to TRBD1 (5 bases). The CDR3 is 15 residues long. Trimming stripped 7 bases from V and 4 bases from J, with 18 bases between. Germline lookup yields CDR1 SGHAT and CDR2 FQNNGV. Complete variable domain (other parts from reference TRBV11-2 and TRBJ2-3): EAGVAQSPRYKIIEKRQSVAFWCNPISGHATLYWYQQILGQGPKLLIQFQNNGVVDDSQLPKDRFSAERLKGVDSTLKIQPAKLEDSAVYLCASNTILGPSDTQYFGPGTRLTVL.

This clonotype was recorded a few times. The chain employs TRBV5-6 and TRBJ1-1; D remains ambiguous. The V end was cut by 3 bases, the J end by 0 bases, with 18 bases between. Germline lookup yields CDR1 SGHDT and CDR2 YYEEEE. The CDR3 consists of 17 residues. CDR3 sequence reads: CASSSRLRYNLNTEAFF. The CDR3 DNA reads as TGTGCCAGCAGCTCCCGACTTCGGTATAATCTGAACACTGAAGCTTTCTTT. The variable domain in full, completed from reference TRBV5-6 and TRBJ1-1, reads DAGVTQSPTHLIKTRGQQVTLRCSPKSGHDTVSWYQQALGQGPQFIFQYYEEEERQRGNFPDRFSGHQFPNYSSELNVNALLLGDSALYLCASSSRLRYNLNTEAFFGQGTRLTVV.

V usage is TRBV29-1 and J usage is TRBJ2-1, with 10 bases that match TRBD1. CDR3 size: 14 residues. Germline values: CDR1 SQVTM, CDR2 ANQGSEA. The V gene end was trimmed by 7 bases and the J gene end by 4 bases; junction bases not matched to a gene: 7. The CDR3 spells CSANGQGVYNEQFF. As DNA, the CDR3 is TGCAGCGCAAACGGACAGGGGGTATACAATGAGCAGTTCTTC.

This clonotype was counted between two and nine times. V usage is TRBV7-6 and J usage is TRBJ1-4; D unresolved. The CDR3 is made up of 17 amino acids. CDR1 SGHVS and CDR2 FNYEAQ come from the germline V gene. V lost 2 bases to trimming and J lost 3 bases, with 16 bases between them. In DNA, the CDR3 is TGTGCCAGCAGCTTAAGGACCTACGCCGCTTCTAATGAAAAACTGTTTTTT. This gives the protein CASSLRTYAASNEKLFF.

This clonotype was detected only a few times. This chain links TRBV29-1 with TRBJ2-7; 9 bases fit TRBD1. The trim removed 1 base at V and 6 bases at J, leaving 7 bases unmatched. Germline V gene lookup returns CDR1 SQVTM and CDR2 ANQGSEA. The CDR3 has 14 residues. CDR3 sequence: CSVEGQGVNGEQYF. The CDR3 nucleotides read TGCAGCGTTGAAGGACAGGGGGTGAACGGCGAGCAGTACTTC.